The source of this T cell receptor (beta chain) is a study of cytomegalovirus exposure and HLA in healthy donors. Study observations and caveats: Of the V segments, some could not be distinguished, including TRBV6-2 and TRBV6-3, and were excluded.

The germline V gene has CDR1 SGHTA and CDR2 FQGTGA. With 2 bases removed from V and 2 bases from J, the gap between germline ends came to 15 bases. The CDR3 extends over 17 amino acids. It was with 60 Vbeta and 13 Jbeta primers that the PCR ran. Assay: immunoSEQ multiplex PCR; the TCRdb copy retains only in-frame clones and omits some. This table has over 110,000 clones, 82% appearing once. Turning to this clone: Its antigen is currently unknown.

The TCR was taken from a male donor in good health and CMV-seronegative. The sequencing input was PBMCs. V and J are TRBV7-3 and TRBJ1-4; D gene uncertain. Here the CDR3 DNA reads TGTGCCAGCAGCTTATTTAGAGGTCCTGATACTAATGAAAAACTGTTTTTT. This codes for CASSLFRGPDTNEKLFF.